One and the same sample provided the 31 T cell receptor beta chains below, sequenced in a study of cytomegalovirus exposure and HLA in healthy donors. The PCR was carried out with 60 Vbeta primers and 13 Jbeta primers. Data came from immunoSEQ multiplex PCR; TCRdb stores just in-frame clones and leaves some out. The repertoire holds some 250,000 clones, with roughly four fifths as singletons. The sample was PBMCs. These receptors were taken from a woman in her fifties or sixties in good health and CMV-seropositive.

This chain uses TRBV5-1 with TRBJ2-5; the D gene is possibly TRBD1 (6 bases). The CDR3 length is 14 residues. Trimming cost V 6 bases and J 5 bases, with 17 bases left between them. The germline V gene has CDR1 SGHRS and CDR2 YFSETQ. CDR3 DNA: TGCGCCAGCAACCGACAGGACGGAATTGAGACCCAGTACTTC. Protein: CASNRQDGIETQYF.

This chain uses TRBV15 with TRBJ2-3, with 9 bases matching TRBD1. There are 15 residues in the CDR3. V dropped 5 bases and J dropped 5; count of bases not matched to a gene: 8. CDR1 LNHNV and CDR2 YYDKDF come from the germline V gene (reference sequence). The DNA of the CDR3 is TGTGCCACCAGCTTACAGGGGGCAAGTGGAGATACGCAGTATTTT. Protein product: CATSLQGASGDTQYF.

As DNA, the CDR3 is TGTGCCAGCAGCTTAATCTTCGGACTTAAGGCCTACGAGCAGTACTTC. It encodes CASSLIFGLKAYEQYF. This chain links TRBV11-2 with TRBJ2-7; tentatively, D is TRBD2 (5 bases). V was clipped by 2 bases and J by 2 bases, with 16 bases between them. The CDR3 length is 16 residues. The germline CDR1 and CDR2 sequences are SGHAT and FQNNGV.

The rearrangement links TRBV28 to TRBJ2-2; 12 bases align to TRBD2. J lost 5 bases, V lost 7 bases, and 14 bases had no gene match. The CDR3 runs 18 residues. Looked up from germline, CDR1 is MDHEN and CDR2 is SYDVKM. The CDR3: CASTYSSGRERATGELFF. The CDR3 DNA reads as TGTGCCAGCACCTACTCTAGCGGGAGGGAAAGGGCAACCGGGGAGCTGTTTTTT.

The chain joins TRBV12-5 to TRBJ1-6; weak D call: TRBD1 (5 bases). Trimming removed 4 bases from V and 3 bases from J, with 10 bases in between. Germline V CDR1 and CDR2: LGHNT, FRNRAP. This CDR3 has 15 amino acids. The CDR3 sequence is CASGSTTDYNSPLHF. CDR3 bases: TGTGCTAGTGGTTCAACGACAGACTATAATTCACCCCTCCACTTT.

The V and J genes are TRBV7-9 and TRBJ2-3, with D maybe TRBD2 (5 bases). Trimming pared 3 bases from V and 2 bases from J, leaving 15 bases between. Germline CDR1 reads SEHNR; CDR2 reads FQNEAQ (reference sequence). CDR3 size: 16 residues. The CDR3 DNA reads as TGTGCCAGCAGCTTGGAGGCGAATCCCCTCACAGATACGCAGTATTTT. Translation gives CASSLEANPLTDTQYF.

This sequence joins TRBV28 and TRBJ1-1; D is possibly TRBD1 (5 bases). Trimming cost V 3 bases and J 3 bases, with 8 bases left between them. Per the germline V gene, CDR1 is MDHEN and CDR2 is SYDVKM. CDR3 length: 13 residues. The CDR3 DNA sequence: TGTGCCAGCAGTTTGGGGGGTGACACTGAAGCTTTCTTT. This encodes CASSLGGDTEAFF.

The rearrangement links TRBV18 to TRBJ1-5, with 7 nucleotides matching TRBD1. Looked up from germline, CDR1 is KGHSH and CDR2 is LQKENI. J was trimmed by 7 bases and V by 2 bases; bases with no gene match: 5. The CDR3 sequence is 14 residues long. CDR3 in DNA: TGTGCCAGCTCACCAAAACAGGGGAACCAGCCCCAGCATTTT. It codes for CASSPKQGNQPQHF.

The chain recombines TRBV23-1 with TRBJ2-4; 8 nucleotides line up with TRBD1. TRBV23-1 is treated as an ORF (open reading frame) with a function not yet certain. This CDR3 has 18 residues. Trimming took 3 bases from V and 0 from J; bases not matched to a gene: 10. CDR3 bases: TGCGCCAGCAGTCACCGACCCGGGACAGGCGTAGCCAAAAACATTCAGTACTTC. Its protein product is CASSHRPGTGVAKNIQYF.

The rearrangement uses TRBV10-3 and TRBJ1-3, with 10 bases that match TRBD1. The CDR3 extends over 16 amino acids. The germline gives CDR1 ENHRY, CDR2 SYGVKD. V gave up 3 bases and J gave up 2 bases; unmatched junction bases: 4. The CDR3 region has the DNA TGTGCCATCAGTGACCCCGGGACAGGGGCTGGAAACACCATATATTTT. It specifies CAISDPGTGAGNTIYF.

Written as DNA, the CDR3 is TGTGCCAGCAGCCCTCTTAGACAGGTTGGGGTTGAAAAACTGTTTTTT. It encodes CASSPLRQVGVEKLFF. The chain has TRBV7-6 and TRBJ1-4; a weak D match, TRBD1 (6 bases). This CDR3 has 16 residues. Trimming shortened V by 5 bases and J by 7 bases, and 20 bases separated the two germline ends. Germline loops: CDR1 SGHVS, CDR2 FNYEAQ.

The chain has TRBV11-2 and TRBJ1-1; 7 nucleotides align to TRBD1. The junction had 9 bases not matched to a gene; V was cut back by 7 bases and J by 4 bases. This CDR3 comprises 14 residues. In germline, CDR1 is SGHAT, CDR2 FQNNGV. The CDR3 DNA reads TGTGCCAGCACTTCCCCCCCAGGGGGCACTGAAGCTTTCTTT. Encoded protein: CASTSPPGGTEAFF.

The chain carries TRBV5-1 and TRBJ1-1, with D possibly being TRBD1 (5 bases). CDR1 and CDR2 from the germline V gene are SGHRS and YFSETQ. V lost 4 bases, J lost 4 bases, and 14 bases lay in between. This CDR3 is 14 amino acids long. The CDR3 DNA reads TGCGCCAGCAGCGGGGGGACGGCCCGCACTGAAGCTTTCTTT. Translation gives CASSGGTARTEAFF.

V and J are TRBV6-6 and TRBJ1-3; a possible D gene is TRBD1 (5 bases). This CDR3 region has 16 residues. CDR1 is MNHNY, CDR2 SVGAGI, per germline (reference sequence). Trimming took 8 bases from V and 5 from J, leaving 22 bases between them. The CDR3 here is CASLDPRVRDRNTIYF. DNA for the CDR3: TGTGCCAGCCTAGACCCCCGCGTCAGGGATAGAAACACCATATATTTT.

In this sample, this clone turned up a few times. This chain joins TRBV5-6 and TRBJ1-2, with unresolved D. V shed 0 bases and J shed 6 bases, with 9 bases lying between them. The CDR3 is 13 amino acids. Germline CDR1 SGHDT, CDR2 YYEEEE. The CDR3 loop is CASSLARLNGYTF. CDR3 sequence (DNA): TGTGCCAGCAGCTTGGCCCGGTTGAATGGCTACACCTTC.

The chain links TRBV18 to TRBJ1-1; TRBD1 matches 7 bases. CDR1 is KGHSH, CDR2 LQKENI, per germline. This CDR3 is 14 amino acids long. V was pared by 3 bases and J by 3 bases, with 4 bases of the junction left unmatched. CDR3 residues: CASSPRGTDTEAFF. For the CDR3, the DNA is TGTGCCAGCTCACCCAGGGGGACGGACACTGAAGCTTTCTTT.

The chain joins TRBV12-5 to TRBJ2-2, with D hard to call. Germline CDR1 and CDR2: LGHNT and FRNRAP. The V end was cut by 0 bases, the J end by 7 bases, with 15 bases between. The CDR3 covers 16 residues. The CDR3 loop is CASGLVLAPNIGELFF. In DNA form, the CDR3 reads TGTGCTAGTGGTTTGGTACTTGCCCCCAATATCGGGGAGCTGTTTTTT.

Remarks on this clone: A read error may produce the germline difference seen at one junction end. The J gene is TRBJ1-2, the V gene TRBV5-1; TRBD1 aligns across 10 bases. The CDR3 extends over 17 amino acids. Germline V lookup: CDR1 SGHRS, CDR2 YFSETQ. The CDR3 region is CASSLVDWDRGIYGYPF. The CDR3, as DNA: TGCGCCAGCAGCTTGGTGGATTGGGACAGGGGCATTTATGGCTACCCCTTC.

This chain links TRBV4-2 with TRBJ1-2; D ambiguous. Trimming stripped 0 bases from V and 4 bases from J, with 15 bases between. The CDR3 is made up of 16 amino acids. Germline values: CDR1 LGHNA, CDR2 YNFKEQ. CDR3 residues: CASSQETEGLSYGYTF. Here the CDR3 DNA reads TGTGCCAGCAGCCAAGAAACGGAGGGATTAAGCTATGGCTACACCTTC.

As for this clone: One end of the junction varies from germline; a read error may be responsible. Other nucleotide sequences in the sample specify the same CDR3. The V gene is TRBV2, the J gene TRBJ1-5; D is unresolved. The CDR3 runs 14 residues. Germline CDR1 SNHLY, CDR2 FYNNEI. Here the CDR3 DNA reads TGTGCTAGCAGTGAGAGGAGGGATAGTCAGCCCCAGCATTTT. It codes for CASSERRDSQPQHF. Looking up the rest from reference TRBV2 and TRBJ1-5 gives the full variable domain: EPEVTQTPSHQVTQMGQEVILRCVPISNHLYFYWYRQILGQKVEFLVSFYNNEISEKSEIFDDQFSVERPDGSNFTLKIRSTKLEDSAMYFCASSERRDSQPQHFGDGTRLSIL.

This clone has just a few counts. V is TRBV5-4 and J is TRBJ2-5; a possible D gene is TRBD2 (6 bases). Trimming cost V 2 bases and J 4 bases, with 12 bases left between them. The CDR3 totals 14 residues. Per the germline V gene, CDR1 is SGHNT and CDR2 is YYREEE (reference sequence). The CDR3 DNA reads as TGTGCCAGCAGCTTCGGGACTCAAACAGAGACCCAGTACTTC. Its protein product is CASSFGTQTETQYF.

V gene TRBV5-4 combines with J gene TRBJ2-1; 7 bases match TRBD2. CDR3 length equals 16 residues. With 0 bases clipped from V and 0 bases from J, the junction kept 3 bases outside the gene matches. Germline CDR1 and CDR2: SGHNT and YYREEE (reference sequence). CDR3 nucleotides: TGTGCCAGCAGCTTGGAGGCTAGCGGCTCCTACAATGAGCAGTTCTTC. Amino acids: CASSLEASGSYNEQFF.

This clone was found a few times. This chain links TRBV6-1 with TRBJ2-5; D is undetermined. The assigned J gene may be wrong: the sequence end matches TRBJ2-7 better. This CDR3 spans 14 amino acids. Germline V lookup: CDR1 MNHNS, CDR2 SASEGT. This chain's CDR3 is CASSQARYPYEQYF. DNA of the CDR3: TGTGCCAGCAGTCAGGCCAGGTACCCCTACGAGCAGTACTTC.

The chain joins TRBV7-9 to TRBJ1-1; D is unclear. This CDR3 region has 15 residues. Germline V gives CDR1 SEHNR, CDR2 FQNEAQ (reference sequence). Trimming removed 2 bases from V and 3 bases from J, with 13 bases in between. Here the CDR3 reads CASSLYGVGDTEAFF. In DNA, the CDR3 is TGTGCCAGCAGCTTATACGGGGTTGGGGACACTGAAGCTTTCTTT. Supplemented by reference TRBV7-9 and TRBJ1-1, the full variable domain reads DTGVSQNPRHKITKRGQNVTFRCDPISEHNRLYWYRQTLGQGPEFLTYFQNEAQLEKSRLLSDRFSAERPKGSFSTLEIQRTEQGDSAMYLCASSLYGVGDTEAFFGQGTRLTVV.

As DNA, the CDR3 is TGTGCCACCTTAGCGGGAGAGAGCACAGATACGCAGTATTTT. This translates into CATLAGESTDTQYF. V and J are TRBV21-1 and TRBJ2-3; TRBD2 reflects the table's D call only, with no check against the DNA. TRBV21-1 is given as a pseudogene. The CDR3 has 14 amino acids.

The CDR3 spells CASSLSAGDTGELFF. CDR3 DNA: TGTGCCAGCAGCTTATCGGCGGGAGACACCGGGGAGCTGTTTTTT. The V call is TRBV7-3, the J call TRBJ2-2; 7 bases are shared with TRBD2. The CDR3 loop spans 15 amino acids. Germline V CDR1 and CDR2: SGHTA, FQGTGA. Germline trimming cut 2 bases from V and 3 bases from J; bases unmatched to any gene: 3.

A single count supports this clone. The chain has TRBV7-9 and TRBJ2-5; tentative D call: TRBD2 (5 bases). The J call may be wrong; the DNA end is better matched by TRBJ2-7. The CDR3 is 12 residues long. Germline V gene data show CDR1 as SEHNR and CDR2 as FQNEAQ (reference sequence). CDR3 sequence reads: CASSVGLYEQYF. The CDR3 DNA follows: TGTGCCAGCAGCGTCGGACTCTACGAGCAGTACTTC.

V gene TRBV9 combines with J gene TRBJ2-1; 14 nucleotides match TRBD2. J gave up 10 bases and V 2 bases, and 8 bases lay outside the gene matches. This CDR3 has 16 amino acids. Looked up from germline, CDR1 is SGDLS and CDR2 is YYNGEE. The CDR3 protein is CASSVGTSGSLEEQFF. The CDR3 bases are TGTGCCAGCAGCGTGGGGACTAGCGGGAGTTTAGAAGAGCAGTTCTTC.

The chain combines TRBV5-6 with TRBJ2-7; TRBD2 matches at 11 bases. Germline CDR1 and CDR2: SGHDT and YYEEEE. Unmatched junction bases numbered 6, after V lost 2 bases and J lost 2 bases. The length of the CDR3 is 16 residues. The chain's CDR3 is CASSFRGTSGPYEQYF. For the CDR3, the DNA is TGTGCCAGCAGCTTTAGGGGGACTAGCGGTCCCTACGAGCAGTACTTC.

The chain links TRBV7-9 to TRBJ2-7, with D tentatively TRBD1 (6 bases). Trimming removed 5 bases at V and 2 bases at J, with 16 bases between. Germline CDR1 is SEHNR and CDR2 is FQNEAQ (reference sequence). The CDR3 length is 15 residues. DNA for the CDR3: TGTGCCAGCAGCCGTGGGACACCTAGAACCTACGAGCAGTACTTC. Protein product: CASSRGTPRTYEQYF.

The CDR3 coding sequence is TGTGCCAGCAGCTTCCCCCCCCGGGAGACCCAGTACTTC. Translated, it gives CASSFPPRETQYF. The rearrangement joins TRBV5-4 to TRBJ2-5, with no clear D. Germline V lookup: CDR1 SGHNT, CDR2 YYREEE (reference sequence). The CDR3 has 13 amino acids. V was shortened by 2 bases and J by 5 bases, with 10 bases between the two germline ends.